The 6 T cell receptor beta chains in this list originate from one sample, sequenced in a study of regulatory T cells in long-lasting Graves disease (dated by TCRdb to the early 2020s). The library was prepared using multiplex PCR. The run used an Illumina HiSeq 4000. To build TCR beta libraries, CDR3 regions were amplified by Arm-PCR using iRepertoire HTBI primers. The public reads were reprocessed in TCRdb via fastp at Q25 and MiXCR, keeping in-frame beta chains. Rows matching on CDR3 protein sequence are summarized as one entry with the most common DNA and genes. This sample comprises approximately 470,000 distinct CDR3 sequences, 16% of them detected only once. In total, the top ten clones hold 10% to 15% of the sample. The label giving this sample's time point can be read as: newly diagnosed GD, antithyroid drugs for less than 3 months. For both TCR sequencing and RNA sequencing, RNA was extracted from PBMCs in TRIzol.

These data were also filed under a second study, of T cells in Graves' hyperthyroidism and ophthalmopathy.

This sample comprised peripheral blood mononuclear cells (PBMCs), obtained at new diagnosis, from a patient treated with antithyroid drugs. These receptors came from a man aged 35 to 55 with Graves disease. Donor details come from another sample of the same person, matched by shared clones.

The genes are TRBV20-1 and TRBJ1-5; D remains unclear. Trimming took off 6 bases at V and 0 bases at J, with 12 bases between the two ends. CDR1 is DFQATT, CDR2 SNEGSKA, per germline (reference sequence). The CDR3 loop spans 14 amino acids. The CDR3 loop is CSAQEDNSNQPQHF. Written as DNA, the CDR3 is TGCAGTGCCCAAGAAGATAATAGCAATCAGCCCCAGCATTTT.

The table lists this clonotype with many counts. The genes are TRBV12-3 or TRBV12-4 and TRBJ1-1; D gene uncertain. This CDR3 comprises 12 residues. Trimming removed 1 base at V and 11 bases at J, with 11 bases between. The CDR3 DNA sequence: TGTGCCAGCAGTTTAGGGGATGTGAAGGCTTTCTTT. As protein: CASSLGDVKAFF.

This clonotype was counted only a few times. V and J are TRBV11-2 and TRBJ2-1; TRBD2 matches at 9 bases. The CDR3 loop spans 16 amino acids. Losses at the gene ends were 5 bases for V and 7 bases for J; bases not matched to a gene: 12. Germline-derived CDR1 and CDR2 are SGHAT and FQNNGV. The CDR3 nucleotides are TGTGCCAGCAGCCCCAGTCGAGCGGGAGGATTAAATGAGCAGTTCTTC. Its translation: CASSPSRAGGLNEQFF.

This chain uses TRBV29-1 with TRBJ2-2; TRBD1 aligns across 11 bases. The length of the CDR3 is 14 residues. With 7 bases clipped from V and 6 bases from J, the junction kept 7 bases outside the gene matches. Germline assignment: CDR1 SQVTM and CDR2 ANQGSEA. The CDR3 DNA follows: TGCAGCGCCGGACAGGGGGCTTTTTCCGGGGAGCTGTTTTTT. This gives the protein CSAGQGAFSGELFF.

The V gene is TRBV11-2, the J gene TRBJ2-3; 14 positions match TRBD2. With the DNA end fitting TRBJ2-5 better, the J assignment may be wrong. This CDR3 is built from 15 residues. CDR1 is SGHAT, CDR2 FQNNGV, per germline. The CDR3 DNA follows: TGTGCCAGCAGCTTTGGGACTAGCGGGAGTGAGACCCAGTACTTC. Translating gives CASSFGTSGSETQYF.

There are many counts of this clonotype. The DNA for the CDR3 is TGTGCCAGCAGCTTAATAGCATACAATGAGCAGTTCTTC. Protein sequence: CASSLIAYNEQFF. The chain has TRBV7-2 and TRBJ2-1; D is uncertain. Germline CDR1 is SGHTA and CDR2 is FQGNSA. Trimming stripped 2 bases from V and 4 bases from J, with 6 bases between. The CDR3 has 13 amino acids.